This T cell receptor (beta chain) was obtained from a study of T cells in Graves' hyperthyroidism and ophthalmopathy. This clonotype appeared a few times. PBMCs were obtained from about 9 ml fresh peripheral blood. Germline V gene sequence: CDR1 SGDLS, CDR2 YYNGEE. The junction had 6 bases not matched to a gene; V was cut back by 4 bases and J by 4 bases. The CDR3 sequence is 15 residues long. Amplified TCR beta CDR3 regions came from RNA transcripts. The HTBI set primed first-round TCR CDR3 RT-PCR. TCRdb used MiXCR to reprocess the multiplex PCR reads, holding one entry per CDR3 protein. The table records 490,000 or so distinct CDR3 sequences, 16% of them present only once.

The origin of this receptor is a woman between 25 and 40 years old with Graves' ophthalmopathy. The chain combines TRBV9 with TRBJ2-1; TRBD2 agrees at 9 bases. Sequenced material: blood. The CDR3, as DNA: TGTGCCAGCAGCCCGCGGGAGGGAGGTTACAATGAGCAGTTCTTC. This encodes CASSPREGGYNEQFF.